This T cell receptor (beta chain) was recovered during a study of PD-1 blockade in classical Hodgkin lymphoma. Comments on this clone: What it binds is not known.

Produced via immunoSEQ multiplex PCR; TCRdb's table is partial and in-frame only. The table records some 25,000 clones, under 85% of them present only once. The CDR3 is made up of 15 amino acids. CDR1 and CDR2 from the germline V gene are SNHLY and FYNNEI. Trimming stripped 2 bases from V and 3 bases from J, with 14 bases between. Study-level findings and limits: The study found complete responders had baseline diversity similar to newly diagnosed patients. As was reported, newly diagnosed patients showed lower baseline TCR diversity than healthy donors did. The authors have not defined what causes the repertoire differences, possibly disease activity or prior therapy.

The patients all showed relapse after autologous stem cell transplantation, while their brentuximab vedotin exposure varied. Complete response, partial response or progressive disease were the best responses. The chain is built from TRBV2 and TRBJ2-7, with D perhaps matching TRBD1 or TRBD2 (5 bases each). This TCR came from a human donor with classical Hodgkin lymphoma. The sequencing here drew on peripheral blood mononuclear cells (PBMCs), taken before the second cycle of nivolumab. The CDR3 nucleotides are TGTGCCAGCAGTGAACCCCTTGGGACGAACTACGAGCAGTACTTC. It is translated as CASSEPLGTNYEQYF. Looking up the rest from reference TRBV2 and TRBJ2-7 gives the full variable domain: EPEVTQTPSHQVTQMGQEVILRCVPISNHLYFYWYRQILGQKVEFLVSFYNNEISEKSEIFDDQFSVERPDGSNFTLKIRSTKLEDSAMYFCASSEPLGTNYEQYFGPGTRLTVT.